A selection of T cell receptor beta chains follows, all from one sample in a study of T cell repertoires in cytomegalovirus infection. A single record per CDR3 protein comes from TCRdb applying MiXCR to the reads. The sample carries roughly 800,000 distinct CDR3 sequences, about 28% recorded once. The antigens these receptors bind are not known. Here the sequenced sample was cultured CD8+ T cells from PBMCs, taken from culture after CMV antigen stimulation. The receptors stem from a human donor in good health (CMV status not recorded). Some clones in this sample may be carry-over from other donors' samples. Each CDR3 is given with its conserved first and last residue. The D gene is left open where the match is weak. The size of a clone is reported for some rows only, either as once, few or many, or as a class for expanded clones.

J gene | D gene | V gene | clone size | CDR3 DNA | CDR3 protein
TRBJ1-2 | NA | TRBV27 | NA | TGTGCCAGCAGCCCCCCGGACGGCGACGGCTACACCTTC | CASSPPDGDGYTF
TRBJ1-4 | NA | TRBV15 | NA | TGTGCCACCAGCAGAGAAGGAGAGGGAACTAATGAAAAACTGTTTTTT | CATSREGEGTNEKLFF
TRBJ1-1 | NA | TRBV15 | NA | TGTGCCACCAGCAGAGAGGCTGAAGCTTTCTTT | CATSREAEAFF
TRBJ2-7 | TRBD1 | TRBV27 | many | TGTGCCAGCAGTTTCGGGACAGGGTCCTACGAGCAGTACTTC | CASSFGTGSYEQYF
TRBJ1-5 | NA | TRBV6-1 | NA | TGTGCCAGCAGTTCGACTCCAGGAATACCAAGCAATCAGCCCCAGCATTTT | CASSSTPGIPSNQPQHF
TRBJ2-5 | TRBD1 | TRBV7-6 | NA | TGTGCCAGCAGCTTACATACAGGGGGGGAGACCCAGTACTTC | CASSLHTGGETQYF
TRBJ2-2 | TRBD1 | TRBV6-5 | NA | TGTGCCAGCAGTTACTCCCTAGAGGGGGCGATCACCGGGGAGCTGTTTTTT | CASSYSLEGAITGELFF
TRBJ2-2 | NA | TRBV19 | few | TGTGCCAGTAGTATTGGGTACGACACCGGGGAGCTGTTTTTT | CASSIGYDTGELFF
TRBJ1-2 | TRBD1 | TRBV28 | few | TGTGCCAGCAGGCCGCCCAGGGACAGGACCAACTACACCTTC | CASRPPRDRTNYTF
TRBJ1-3 | NA | TRBV9 | NA | TGTGCCAGCAGCGGGGGAGGGACTGGAAACACCATATATTTT | CASSGGGTGNTIYF
TRBJ1-5 | TRBD1 | TRBV12-3/TRBV12-4 | NA | TGTGCCAGCAGCTCCAGGGGGGATAGCAATCAGCCCCAGCATTTT | CASSSRGDSNQPQHF
TRBJ1-5 | NA | TRBV12-3/TRBV12-4 | few | TGTGCCAGCACGGGGTCCCTAAATCAGCCCCAGCATTTT | CASTGSLNQPQHF
TRBJ1-5 | NA | TRBV7-9 | NA | TGTGCCAGCAGCCAAACTTGGGATCAGCCCCAGCATTTT | CASSQTWDQPQHF
TRBJ2-5 | NA | TRBV3-1 | NA | TGTGCCAGCAGCCAAGATGGAGGTGAATGGGGGACCCAGTACTTC | CASSQDGGEWGTQYF
TRBJ2-1 | NA | TRBV2 | NA | TGTGCCAGCATTGGGGCGTACAATGAGCAGTTCTTC | CASIGAYNEQFF
TRBJ2-1 | TRBD2 | TRBV7-6 | NA | TGTGCCATCAGCTCGGGACTAGTTTCCTACAATGAGCAGTTCTTC | CAISSGLVSYNEQFF
TRBJ2-1 | NA | TRBV6-5 | few | TGTGCCAGCAGTCGCCGGACAGAACTTTACAATGAGCAGTTCTTC | CASSRRTELYNEQFF
TRBJ2-3 | NA | TRBV12-3/TRBV12-4 | few | TGTGCCAGCAGTCCCCTGGGGCCGGCCAGCACAGATACGCAGTATTTT | CASSPLGPASTDTQYF
TRBJ1-1 | NA | TRBV29-1 | NA | TGCAGCGTTGTTATGAACACTGAAGCTTTCTTT | CSVVMNTEAFF
TRBJ2-3 | NA | TRBV4-1 | few | TGCGCCAGCAGCCAAGATATAGAGAAGAGGGCAGATACGCAGTATTTT | CASSQDIEKRADTQYF
TRBJ1-1 | TRBD1 | TRBV7-9 | many | TGTGCCAGCAGCAACCGACAGGGGTCTCCGAACACTGAAGCTTTCTTT | CASSNRQGSPNTEAFF
TRBJ1-2 | NA | TRBV6-6 | NA | TGTGCCAGCAGTTCAACACAGGCGAAGGATGGCTACACCTTC | CASSSTQAKDGYTF
TRBJ2-1 | NA | TRBV19 | few | TGTGCCAGTACTCTTAGGGGGGGCTACTCCTACAATGAGCAGTTCTTC | CASTLRGGYSYNEQFF
TRBJ2-2 | NA | TRBV4-1 | few | TGCGCCAGCAGCCAAGATAAAGGGGGGATGAACACCGGGGAGCTGTTTTTT | CASSQDKGGMNTGELFF
TRBJ2-2 | NA | TRBV6-1 | NA | TGTGCCAGCTGGGAGTCAAACACCGGGGAGCTGTTTTTT | CASWESNTGELFF
TRBJ1-1 | NA | TRBV3-1 | NA | TGTGCCAGCAGCCAACAAACCACAGGTAACACTGAAGCTTTCTTT | CASSQQTTGNTEAFF
TRBJ2-1 | TRBD1 | TRBV5-6 | few | TGTGCCAGCAGCTTGGGACAGGGGGCAATAAATGAGCAGTTCTTC | CASSLGQGAINEQFF
TRBJ2-7 | NA | TRBV12-5 | many | TGTGCTAGTGGTTCCAGAGATTACGAGCAGTACTTC | CASGSRDYEQYF
TRBJ2-5 | NA | TRBV12-3/TRBV12-4 | few | TGTGCCAGCAGGACAGGGAGGGAGACCCAGTACTTC | CASRTGRETQYF
TRBJ1-4 | TRBD1 | TRBV7-6 | NA | TGTGCCAGCAGCGACAGGGGGTATGCTAATGAAAAACTGTTTTTT | CASSDRGYANEKLFF
TRBJ2-1 | NA | TRBV27 | NA | TGTGCCAGCAGTACCGCGGGGTCCTCGGGTGAGCAGTTCTTC | CASSTAGSSGEQFF
TRBJ2-2 | TRBD2 | TRBV2 | few | TGTGCCAGCAGTCACAACCCCCAGTGGACTAGCCGTACCGGGGAGCTGTTTTTT | CASSHNPQWTSRTGELFF
TRBJ1-5 | NA | TRBV12-3/TRBV12-4 | NA | TGTGCCAGCAGTTTAGGGCTATTGTATCAGCCCCAGCATTTT | CASSLGLLYQPQHF
TRBJ2-1 | NA | TRBV15 | NA | TGTGCCACCAGCAGAGATCTGAAGCTAGCCTACAATGAGCAGTTCTTC | CATSRDLKLAYNEQFF
TRBJ1-2 | TRBD1 | TRBV7-2 | NA | TGTGCCAGCAGCTTAGAAACTGCGCGGGTCAGGGGGCGCAGCTATGGCTACACCTTC | CASSLETARVRGRSYGYTF
TRBJ2-4 | NA | TRBV27 | few | TGTGCCAGCAGTTTATCCAGGTTTAAAAACATTCAGTACTTC | CASSLSRFKNIQYF
TRBJ2-3 | TRBD2 | TRBV12-3/TRBV12-4 | NA | TGTGCCAGCAGTTCGGGGGGACGGACAGATACGCAGTATTTT | CASSSGGRTDTQYF
TRBJ2-2 | TRBD1 | TRBV12-3/TRBV12-4 | few | TGTGCCAGCAGTTTAGCGGGACAGGAGCTCACCGGGGAGCTGTTTTTT | CASSLAGQELTGELFF
TRBJ2-2 | TRBD2 | TRBV7-6 | NA | TGTGCCAGCAGTTTCAGAAGCGGGGGGAAGGCCGGGGAGCTGTTTTTT | CASSFRSGGKAGELFF
TRBJ1-2 | NA | TRBV19 | many | TGTGCCAGTAGTATCGGACAAGAACGGCTTATTGATGGCTACACCTTC | CASSIGQERLIDGYTF
TRBJ1-5 | NA | TRBV10-3 | few | TGTGCCATCGCTGACAGTAGCAATCAGCCCCAGCATTTT | CAIADSSNQPQHF
TRBJ1-4 | TRBD1 | TRBV6-1 | NA | TGTGCCAGCAGTGGAGGACAGGGACGGAATGAAAAACTGTTTTTT | CASSGGQGRNEKLFF
TRBJ1-5 | NA | TRBV6-1 | NA | TGTGCCAGCCGACCGGACCCGATCCAGCCCCAGCATTTT | CASRPDPIQPQHF
TRBJ2-1 | TRBD2 | TRBV7-6 | few | TGTGCCAGCTCACAGACTAGCGGGGTTACTAGCTCCTACAATGAGCAGTTCTTC | CASSQTSGVTSSYNEQFF
TRBJ1-2 | NA | TRBV7-6 | many | TGTGCCAGCAGCTTAGGGTCAGGCAACTATGGCTACACCTTC | CASSLGSGNYGYTF
TRBJ2-1 | TRBD1 | TRBV28 | NA | TGTGCCAGCAGGCCCGGACAGGGAATCTACAATGAGCAGTTCTTC | CASRPGQGIYNEQFF
TRBJ1-1 | TRBD1 | TRBV20-1 | few | TGCAGTGCTAGAGGCGCGGGACAGGGGTTAATCATAGAAGCTTTCTTT | CSARGAGQGLIIEAFF
TRBJ1-1 | NA | TRBV5-6 | few | TGTGCCAGCAGCTTACCGTTCGGGAACACTGAAGCTTTCTTT | CASSLPFGNTEAFF
TRBJ2-7 | NA | TRBV12-3/TRBV12-4 | few | TGTGCCAGCAGTTTTGTTGCCTACGAGCAGTACTTC | CASSFVAYEQYF
TRBJ2-7 | NA | TRBV12-3/TRBV12-4 | NA | TGTGCCAGCAGTCCGGACGGCTCCTACGAGCAGTACTTC | CASSPDGSYEQYF
TRBJ2-3 | TRBD2 | TRBV19 | NA | TGTGCCAGTAGCCGAGTTAGCGGGGCGATCACAGATACGCAGTATTTT | CASSRVSGAITDTQYF
TRBJ2-1 | NA | TRBV7-9 | few | TGTGCCAGCAGCTCTCGACAGGACTCCTACAATGAGCAGTTCTTC | CASSSRQDSYNEQFF
TRBJ1-4 | NA | TRBV12-3/TRBV12-4 | many | TGTGCCAGCAACCAATGGACTAATGAAAAACTGTTTTTT | CASNQWTNEKLFF
TRBJ1-6 | TRBD1 | TRBV7-8 | few | TGTGCCAGCAGCTTTCCCCGGGACAGCTACTCCTATAATTCACCCCTCCACTTT | CASSFPRDSYSYNSPLHF
TRBJ2-4 | NA | TRBV7-2 | many | TGTGCCAGCAGCTTATGGGGAAAGAGGGACATTCAGTACTTC | CASSLWGKRDIQYF
TRBJ1-2 | NA | TRBV27 | NA | TGTGCCAGCAGCGACGGATGGAACTATGGCTACACCTTC | CASSDGWNYGYTF
TRBJ2-6 | NA | TRBV12-3/TRBV12-4 | many | TGTGCCAGCACCTCTGGGAACGGGGCCAACGTCCTGACTTTC | CASTSGNGANVLTF